The clone carrying this T cell receptor beta chain was seen at least ten times. This entry is derived from a study of identical twins. The germline gives CDR1 MNHNS, CDR2 SASEGT. Between the trimmed V and J ends, which lost 7 bases and 2 bases, there was a span of 15 bases. The length of the CDR3 is 15 residues. TCRdb redid the calling of the 5' RACE reads with MiXCR, one entry per CDR3 protein. The sample lists some 250,000 distinct CDR3 sequences, 5.5% to 7.5% occurring once. In addition, the sample was reused for a study of T cells expressing NK-cell markers.

The TCR comes from a woman under 30 in good health. The chain carries TRBV6-1 and TRBJ2-4; a weak D match, TRBD2 (7 bases). Sample: CD8+ T cells sorted from blood. The CDR3 DNA reads TGTGCCAGCACCTCGGGGGGCTTGACCAAAAACATTCAGTACTTC. Its protein is CASTSGGLTKNIQYF.